These 13 T cell receptor beta chains were all obtained from the same sample, sequenced in a study of radiotherapy plus CTLA-4 blockade in lung cancer. TCRdb's table, derived via immunoSEQ multiplex PCR, lists solely in-frame clones and lacks some. The sample has about 62,000 clones; around 69% are singletons. The sequences come from peripheral blood, collected from a patient treated with radiotherapy plus ipilimumab. The origin of the receptors is a human donor with non-small cell lung cancer who had a complete response to radiotherapy plus ipilimumab.

Turning to this clone: Other DNA sequences in the sample encode the same CDR3. The gene calls are TRBV5-1 and TRBJ2-3; D not certain. Germline V gene sequence: CDR1 SGHRS, CDR2 YFSETQ. The germline V and J ends were trimmed by 0 bases and 1 base, with 6 bases remaining between them. The CDR3 contains 14 residues. The CDR3 DNA reads TGCGCCAGCAGCTTGGCAACGGGCACAGATACGCAGTATTTT. It encodes CASSLATGTDTQYF.

V usage is TRBV7-2 and J usage is TRBJ2-1; TRBD2 aligns across 8 bases. J gave up 3 bases and V 5 bases, and 9 bases lay outside the gene matches. The CDR3 is 16 residues long. Germline V gene sequence: CDR1 SGHTA, CDR2 FQGNSA. For the CDR3, the DNA is TGTGCCAGCAGCCGTATCGCGGGAGGATACTACAATGAGCAGTTCTTC. This codes for CASSRIAGGYYNEQFF. Together with reference TRBV7-2 and TRBJ2-1, the CDR3 gives the full variable domain: GAGVSQSPSNKVTEKGKDVELRCDPISGHTALYWYRQSLGQGLEFLIYFQGNSAPDKSGLPSDRFSAERTGGSVSTLTIQRTQQEDSAVYLCASSRIAGGYYNEQFFGPGTRLTVL.

CDR3 bases: TGCGCCAGCAGTGATGGCTCTGTCTACAATGAGCAGTTCTTC. Its protein is CASSDGSVYNEQFF. The chain recombines TRBV10-1 with TRBJ2-1; D unresolved. The CDR3 covers 14 residues. Per the germline V gene, CDR1 is WNHNN and CDR2 is SYGVQD (reference sequence). Between the trimmed V and J ends, which lost 3 bases and 3 bases, there was a span of 9 bases.

The chain links TRBV2 to TRBJ2-3, with D perhaps matching TRBD2 (6 bases). V was pared by 2 bases and J by 3 bases, with 15 bases between. This CDR3 has 16 amino acids. From germline, CDR1 is SNHLY and CDR2 FYNNEI. The CDR3 sequence: CASSELEASDTDTQYF. The CDR3 DNA follows: TGTGCCAGCAGTGAATTGGAGGCTAGCGATACAGATACGCAGTATTTT.

The chain joins TRBV11-2 to TRBJ1-4; TRBD1 agrees at 7 bases. V was clipped by 1 base and J by 4 bases; unmatched bases: 12. Germline V lookup: CDR1 SGHAT, CDR2 FQNNGV. CDR3 size: 18 residues. CDR3 bases: TGTGCCAGCAGCTTAGTTGGGCAGGGGGTTAGGATTAATGAAAAACTGTTTTTT. It codes for CASSLVGQGVRINEKLFF.

The V call is TRBV29-1, the J call TRBJ2-3; 8 nucleotides line up with TRBD1. Looked up from germline, CDR1 is SQVTM and CDR2 is ANQGSEA. The V and J ends lost 6 bases and 4 bases, in that order; junction bases with no gene match: 9. The CDR3 totals 14 residues. CDR3 sequence reads: CSVVGQGVADTQYF. Written as DNA, the CDR3 is TGCAGCGTCGTCGGACAGGGAGTCGCAGATACGCAGTATTTT.

This clone was observed a handful of times. The CDR3 DNA is TGTGCCAGCAGCGTACAGGGGAATCAGCCCCAGCATTTT. It specifies CASSVQGNQPQHF. This chain uses TRBV2 with TRBJ1-5; 7 nucleotides align to TRBD1. Germline V gene lookup returns CDR1 SNHLY and CDR2 FYNNEI. With 6 bases clipped from V and 4 bases from J, the junction kept 3 bases outside the gene matches. The CDR3 is made up of 13 amino acids.

V usage is TRBV6-5 and J usage is TRBJ2-7; 12 bases are a match to TRBD2. CDR1 is MNHEY, CDR2 SVGAGI, per germline. There are 13 residues in the CDR3. Trimming cost V 8 bases and J 2 bases; bases outside gene matches: 1. The CDR3 DNA is TGTGCCAGCGGACTAGCGGGACCCTACGAGCAGTACTTC. Its protein product is CASGLAGPYEQYF.

The chain has TRBV6-5 and TRBJ1-1, with TRBD1 as a possible D gene (5 bases). There are 13 residues in the CDR3. Deletions cut 6 bases from V and 2 bases from J, with 10 bases between. CDR1 is MNHEY and CDR2 is SVGAGI in the germline V gene. CDR3 sequence reads: CASRTAKNTEAFF. The DNA for the CDR3 is TGTGCCAGCAGGACAGCGAAAAACACTGAAGCTTTCTTT.

The J gene is TRBJ1-6, the V gene TRBV6-6; perhaps TRBD1 as D (6 bases). Looked up from germline, CDR1 is MNHNY and CDR2 is SVGAGI (reference sequence). The CDR3 consists of 13 residues. Trimming stripped 6 bases from V and 7 bases from J, with 10 bases between. CDR3 in DNA: TGTGCCAGCAGACCGGACAGCAATTCACCCCTCCACTTT. Its translation is CASRPDSNSPLHF.

The CDR3 loop reads CASTRRAGDGYTF. The CDR3 DNA follows: TGTGCCAGCACCAGGCGTGCAGGGGATGGCTACACCTTC. This chain connects TRBV5-6 to TRBJ1-2; D may be TRBD1 (6 bases). The germline CDR1 and CDR2 sequences are SGHDT and YYEEEE. V lost 6 bases and J 6 bases, leaving 15 bases between the germline ends. The CDR3 length is 13 residues.

The CDR3 DNA is TGTGCCAGCAGCCCCCAATCCATCGGGGAGCTGTTTTTT. This codes for CASSPQSIGELFF. The genes are TRBV7-3 and TRBJ2-2; D is unclear. V was shortened by 5 bases and J by 7 bases, with 11 bases between the two germline ends. The CDR3 length is 13 residues. Germline V gene sequence: CDR1 SGHTA, CDR2 FQGTGA.

Here the CDR3 DNA reads TGCGCCAGCAGACGACTAGAAATGGGCGGGGAGCTGTTTTTT. Protein: CASRRLEMGGELFF. This rearrangement joins TRBV5-1 to TRBJ2-2; tentatively, D is TRBD2 (6 bases). CDR1 is SGHRS and CDR2 is YFSETQ in the germline V gene. The CDR3 contains 14 residues. Trimming took 5 bases from V and 7 from J, leaving 15 bases between them.